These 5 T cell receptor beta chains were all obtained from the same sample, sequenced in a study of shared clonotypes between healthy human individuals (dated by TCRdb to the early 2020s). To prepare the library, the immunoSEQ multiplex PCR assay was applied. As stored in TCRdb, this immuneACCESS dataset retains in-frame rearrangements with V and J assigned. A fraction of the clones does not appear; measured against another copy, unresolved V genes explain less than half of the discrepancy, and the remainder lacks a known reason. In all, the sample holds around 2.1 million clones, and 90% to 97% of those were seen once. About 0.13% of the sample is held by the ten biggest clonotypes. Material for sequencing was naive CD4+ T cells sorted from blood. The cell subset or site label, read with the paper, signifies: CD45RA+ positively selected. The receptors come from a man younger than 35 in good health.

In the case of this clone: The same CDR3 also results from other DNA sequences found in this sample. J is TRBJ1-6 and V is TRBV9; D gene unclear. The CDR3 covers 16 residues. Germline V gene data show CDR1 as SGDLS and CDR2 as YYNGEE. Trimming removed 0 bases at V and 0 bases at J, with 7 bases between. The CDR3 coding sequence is TGTGCCAGCAGCGTAGGGGCGAGCTCCTATAATTCACCCCTCCACTTT. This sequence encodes CASSVGASSYNSPLHF.

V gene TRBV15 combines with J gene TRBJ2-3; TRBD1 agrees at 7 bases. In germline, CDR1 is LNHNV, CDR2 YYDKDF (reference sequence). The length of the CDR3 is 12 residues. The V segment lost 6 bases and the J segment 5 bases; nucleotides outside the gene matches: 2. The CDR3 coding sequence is TGTGCCACCAGACAGGGGATAGATACGCAGTATTTT. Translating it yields CATRQGIDTQYF.

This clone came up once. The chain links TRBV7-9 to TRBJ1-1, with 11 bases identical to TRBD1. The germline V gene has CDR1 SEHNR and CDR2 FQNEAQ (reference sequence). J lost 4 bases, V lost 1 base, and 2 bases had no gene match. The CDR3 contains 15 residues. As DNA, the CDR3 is TGTGCCAGCAGCTTAGAGGGACAGGGGGGCACTGAAGCTTTCTTT. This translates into CASSLEGQGGTEAFF.

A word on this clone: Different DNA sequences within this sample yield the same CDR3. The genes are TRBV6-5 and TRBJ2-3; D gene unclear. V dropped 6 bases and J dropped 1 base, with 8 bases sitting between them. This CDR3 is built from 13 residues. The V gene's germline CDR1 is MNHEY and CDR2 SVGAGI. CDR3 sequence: CASSLPGTDTQYF. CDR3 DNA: TGTGCCAGCAGCCTTCCGGGCACAGATACGCAGTATTTT.

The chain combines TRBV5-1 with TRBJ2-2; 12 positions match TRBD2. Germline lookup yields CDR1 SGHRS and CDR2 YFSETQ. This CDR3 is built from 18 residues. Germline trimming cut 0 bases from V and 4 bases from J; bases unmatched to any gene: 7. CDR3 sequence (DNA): TGCGCCAGCAGCTTGGAGTCTAGCGGGAGGGCCGGCACCGGGGAGCTGTTTTTT. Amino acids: CASSLESSGRAGTGELFF.